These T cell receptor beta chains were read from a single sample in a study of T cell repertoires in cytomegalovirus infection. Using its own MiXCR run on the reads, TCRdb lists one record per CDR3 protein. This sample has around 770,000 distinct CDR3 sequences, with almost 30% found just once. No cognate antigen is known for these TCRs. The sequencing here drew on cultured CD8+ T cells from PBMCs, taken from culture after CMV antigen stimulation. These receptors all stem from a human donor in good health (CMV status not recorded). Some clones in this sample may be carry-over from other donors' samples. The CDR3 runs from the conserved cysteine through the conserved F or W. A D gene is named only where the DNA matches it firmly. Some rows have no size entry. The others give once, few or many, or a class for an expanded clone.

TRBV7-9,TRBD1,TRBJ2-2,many,CASSTGTDTGELFF,TGTGCCAGCAGCACCGGGACAGACACCGGGGAGCTGTTTTTT
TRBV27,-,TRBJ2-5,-,CASSFGVSGQETQYF,TGTGCCAGCAGTTTTGGTGTATCCGGCCAAGAGACCCAGTACTTC
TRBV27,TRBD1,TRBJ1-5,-,CASSSDRQGANQPQHF,TGTGCCAGCAGTTCCGATAGACAGGGGGCAAATCAGCCCCAGCATTTT
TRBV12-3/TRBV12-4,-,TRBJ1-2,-,CASSLALDTGNPNYGYTF,TGTGCCAGCAGTTTAGCGCTAGACACAGGAAACCCTAACTATGGCTACACCTTC
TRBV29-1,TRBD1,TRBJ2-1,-,CSVHRGPNEQFF,TGCAGCGTTCACAGGGGGCCCAATGAGCAGTTCTTC
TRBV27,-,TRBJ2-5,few,CASSFRATGSETQYF,TGTGCCAGCAGTTTCCGAGCAACCGGGAGTGAGACCCAGTACTTC
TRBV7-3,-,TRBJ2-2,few,CASSSRPYLAGANTGELFF,TGTGCCAGCAGCTCCCGCCCGTACCTGGCAGGGGCGAACACCGGGGAGCTGTTTTTT
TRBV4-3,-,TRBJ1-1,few,CASSQVEGGGGEAFF,TGCGCCAGCAGCCAAGTTGAGGGCGGCGGTGGTGAAGCTTTCTTT
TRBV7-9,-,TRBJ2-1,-,CASTHRPGARYNEQFF,TGTGCCAGCACCCACCGGCCAGGGGCGAGATACAATGAGCAGTTCTTC
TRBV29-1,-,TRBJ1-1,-,CSVNRDSTEAFF,TGCAGCGTGAATCGGGACTCGACTGAAGCTTTCTTT
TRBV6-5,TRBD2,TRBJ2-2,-,CASSLGLAGALMNTGELFF,TGTGCCAGCAGTTTGGGGCTAGCGGGGGCCCTGATGAACACCGGGGAGCTGTTTTTT
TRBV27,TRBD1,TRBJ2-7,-,CASSLRGQDRRDEQYF,TGTGCCAGCAGTTTAAGGGGACAGGACAGGAGGGACGAGCAGTACTTC
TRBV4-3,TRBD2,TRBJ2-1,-,CASSYGGGGGEQFF,TGCGCCAGCAGCTACGGTGGGGGGGGAGGGGAGCAGTTCTTC
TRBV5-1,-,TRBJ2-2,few,CASSSNTGKGELFF,TGCGCCAGCAGCTCAAACACAGGGAAGGGGGAGCTGTTTTTT
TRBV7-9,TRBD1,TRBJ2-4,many,CASSLGTGGAGKNIQYF,TGTGCCAGCAGCTTAGGGACAGGGGGCGCTGGCAAAAACATTCAGTACTTC
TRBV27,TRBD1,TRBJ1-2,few,CASSSISDRGPNYGYTF,TGTGCCAGCAGTTCTATATCGGACAGGGGGCCAAACTATGGCTACACCTTC
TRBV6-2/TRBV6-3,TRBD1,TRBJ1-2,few,CASSSRTGSYGYTF,TGTGCCAGCAGTTCCCGGACAGGGAGCTATGGCTACACCTTC
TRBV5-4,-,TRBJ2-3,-,CASTFQGSTDTQYF,TGTGCCAGCACCTTCCAGGGGAGCACAGATACGCAGTATTTT
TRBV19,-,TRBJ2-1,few,CASNSNRGRNEQFF,TGTGCCAGTAATTCGAACCGGGGACGGAATGAGCAGTTCTTC
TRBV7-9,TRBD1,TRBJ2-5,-,CASSWDRGQETQYF,TGTGCCAGCAGCTGGGACAGGGGACAAGAGACCCAGTACTTC
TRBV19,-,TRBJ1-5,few,CASSIQGLAQPQHF,TGTGCCAGTAGTATACAGGGACTCGCTCAGCCCCAGCATTTT
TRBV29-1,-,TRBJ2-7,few,CSVAQFYEQYF,TGCAGCGTAGCACAGTTCTACGAGCAGTACTTC
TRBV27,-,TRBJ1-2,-,CASSFSPTGYGYTF,TGTGCCAGCAGTTTCTCTCCGACAGGTTATGGCTACACCTTC
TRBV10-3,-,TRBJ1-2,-,CATLQRQSEGYGYTF,TGTGCCACCCTCCAGAGACAGTCAGAAGGGTATGGCTACACCTTC
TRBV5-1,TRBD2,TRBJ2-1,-,CASSLGEGVNNEQFF,TGCGCCAGCAGCTTGGGGGAGGGAGTCAACAATGAGCAGTTCTTC
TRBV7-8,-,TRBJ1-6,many,CASSPQGNSYNSPLHF,TGTGCCAGCAGCCCACAGGGTAACTCCTATAATTCACCCCTCCACTTT
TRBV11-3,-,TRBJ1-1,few,CASSLDPRGGSTEAFF,TGTGCCAGCAGCTTAGACCCCCGAGGGGGAAGCACTGAAGCTTTCTTT
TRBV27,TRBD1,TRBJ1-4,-,CASSRRTGATNEKLFF,TGTGCCAGCAGTCGCCGGACAGGGGCAACTAATGAAAAACTGTTTTTT
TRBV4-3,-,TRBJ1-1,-,CASSQAYPQEGNTEAFF,TGCGCCAGCAGCCAAGCTTACCCCCAGGAGGGGAACACTGAAGCTTTCTTT
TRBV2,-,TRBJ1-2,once,CASSDPELPYGYTF,TGTGCCAGCAGTGACCCCGAACTGCCATATGGCTACACCTTC
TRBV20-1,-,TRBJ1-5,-,CSARAARTDSNQPQHF,TGCAGTGCTAGAGCGGCCCGAACGGATAGCAATCAGCCCCAGCATTTT
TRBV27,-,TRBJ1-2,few,CASSLRSGGWGYGYTF,TGTGCCAGCAGTTTACGTTCCGGGGGCTGGGGCTATGGCTACACCTTC
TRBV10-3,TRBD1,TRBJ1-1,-,CAISNFQGAMITEAFF,TGTGCCATCAGTAACTTTCAGGGGGCTATGATCACTGAAGCTTTCTTT
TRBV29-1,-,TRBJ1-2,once,CSVGTREGYTF,TGCAGCGTTGGGACCCGGGAAGGCTACACCTTC
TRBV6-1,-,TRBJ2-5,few,CASIGGQETQYF,TGTGCCAGCATAGGAGGGCAAGAGACCCAGTACTTC
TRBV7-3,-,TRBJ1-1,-,CASSLSPGFTEAFF,TGTGCCAGCAGCTTATCCCCAGGGTTCACTGAAGCTTTCTTT
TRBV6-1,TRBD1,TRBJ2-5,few,CASSSPRTGWLETQYF,TGTGCCAGCAGTTCTCCACGGACAGGGTGGTTGGAGACCCAGTACTTC
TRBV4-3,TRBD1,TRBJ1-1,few,CASSPIPGGTEAFF,TGCGCCAGCAGCCCTATTCCAGGGGGCACTGAAGCTTTCTTT
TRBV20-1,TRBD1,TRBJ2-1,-,CSSSNRGRYNEQFF,TGCAGTTCGTCGAACAGGGGCCGCTACAATGAGCAGTTCTTC
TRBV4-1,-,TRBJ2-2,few,CASSQMGQNTGELFF,TGCGCCAGCAGCCAAATGGGACAAAACACCGGGGAGCTGTTTTTT
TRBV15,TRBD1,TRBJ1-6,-,CATRPDRGLFSPLHF,TGTGCCACCAGACCGGACAGGGGGCTTTTTTCACCCCTCCACTTT
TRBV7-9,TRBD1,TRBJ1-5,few,CASSFYRGLDQPQHF,TGTGCCAGCAGCTTCTACAGGGGGCTCGATCAGCCCCAGCATTTT
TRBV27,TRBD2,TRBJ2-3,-,CASFSPTSGESDTQYF,TGTGCCAGCTTCTCCCCTACTAGCGGAGAATCAGATACGCAGTATTTT
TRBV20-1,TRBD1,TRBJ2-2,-,CSARPRDRNTGELSF,TGCAGTGCTAGACCCCGGGACAGAAACACCGGGGAGCTGTCTTTT
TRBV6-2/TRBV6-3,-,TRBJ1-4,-,CASRPATNEKLFF,TGTGCCAGCAGGCCTGCAACTAATGAAAAACTGTTTTTT
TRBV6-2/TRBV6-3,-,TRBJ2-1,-,CASSYSTGGRRFF,TGTGCCAGCAGTTACTCGACTGGGGGGCGCCGGTTCTTC
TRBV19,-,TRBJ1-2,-,CASQARASGYTF,TGTGCCAGCCAGGCCAGGGCATCTGGCTACACCTTC
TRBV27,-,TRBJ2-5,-,CASGSQPQGIRETQYF,TGTGCCAGCGGATCCCAACCTCAGGGGATCCGCGAGACCCAGTACTTC
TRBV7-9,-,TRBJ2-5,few,CASSSSGLQETQYF,TGTGCCAGCAGCTCGTCCGGGTTACAAGAGACCCAGTACTTC
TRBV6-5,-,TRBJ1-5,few,CASSYTHDSNQPQHF,TGTGCCAGCAGTTATACCCACGATAGCAATCAGCCCCAGCATTTT